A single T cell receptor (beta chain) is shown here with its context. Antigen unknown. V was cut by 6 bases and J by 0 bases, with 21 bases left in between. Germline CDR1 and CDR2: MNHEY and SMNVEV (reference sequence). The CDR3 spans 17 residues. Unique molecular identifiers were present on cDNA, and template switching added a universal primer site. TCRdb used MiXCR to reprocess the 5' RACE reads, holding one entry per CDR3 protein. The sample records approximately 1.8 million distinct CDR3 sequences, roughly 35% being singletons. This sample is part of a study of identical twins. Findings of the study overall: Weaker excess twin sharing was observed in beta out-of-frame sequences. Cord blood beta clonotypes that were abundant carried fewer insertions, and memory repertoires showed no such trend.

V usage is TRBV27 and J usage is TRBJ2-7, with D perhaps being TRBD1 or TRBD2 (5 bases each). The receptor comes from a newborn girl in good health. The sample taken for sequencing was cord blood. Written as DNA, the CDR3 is TGTGCCAGCAGGGGACCCCGTGGATCTAGGAGCTCCTACGAGCAGTACTTC. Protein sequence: CASRGPRGSRSSYEQYF.